The 8 T cell receptor beta chains below were found in one sample sequenced in a study of cytotoxic CD8 clonotypes in ibrutinib-treated CLL. Profiled with immunoSEQ multiplex PCR; TCRdb holds only in-frame clones, not every one. Found here are around 27,000 clones, 69% of them singletons; the top ten hold roughly 50%. This sample comprised PBMCs, obtained at disease progression, from a patient treated with ibrutinib. These receptors originate from a human donor with chronic lymphocytic leukemia.

The genes are TRBV7-9 and TRBJ2-1, with 11 nucleotides matching TRBD2. CDR1 is SEHNR and CDR2 is FQNEAQ in the germline V gene (reference sequence). The V and J ends lost 1 base and 2 bases, in that order; junction bases with no gene match: 1. The CDR3 sequence is 16 residues long. This CDR3 reads CASSLVLAGAYNEQFF. The CDR3 DNA reads as TGTGCCAGCAGCTTAGTACTAGCGGGGGCCTACAATGAGCAGTTCTTC. The whole variable domain, filled in from reference TRBV7-9 and TRBJ2-1, reads DTGVSQNPRHKITKRGQNVTFRCDPISEHNRLYWYRQTLGQGPEFLTYFQNEAQLEKSRLLSDRFSAERPKGSFSTLEIQRTEQGDSAMYLCASSLVLAGAYNEQFFGPGTRLTVL.

The chain carries TRBV2 and TRBJ2-7, with 9 bases matching TRBD2. There are 12 residues in the CDR3. CDR1 is SNHLY, CDR2 FYNNEI, per germline. After removal of 7 bases from V and 5 bases from J, the junction contained 3 bases not matched to a gene. CDR3 nucleotides: TGTGCCAGCATAATAGCGGGGGACGAGCAGTACTTC. Amino acids: CASIIAGDEQYF.

This chain joins TRBV5-4 and TRBJ2-5; weak D call: TRBD2 (7 bases). V lost 3 bases, J lost 5 bases, and 14 bases lay in between. Germline CDR1 reads SGHNT; CDR2 reads YYREEE (reference sequence). The CDR3 is 14 amino acids. CDR3 protein: CASSYGGGGETQYF. The CDR3 DNA reads as TGTGCCAGCAGCTATGGGGGGGGCGGGGAGACCCAGTACTTC.

This clone appeared a single time. J is TRBJ1-1 and V is TRBV7-8; TRBD1 might be the D (5 bases). Trimming removed 5 bases from V and 4 bases from J, with 11 bases in between. Germline V gene sequence: CDR1 SGHVS, CDR2 FQNEAQ. CDR3 size: 13 residues. This CDR3 reads CASSPDRATEAFF. The CDR3 coding sequence is TGTGCCAGCAGCCCCGACAGAGCCACTGAAGCTTTCTTT.

The V call is TRBV14, the J call TRBJ1-6, with a possible D match to TRBD1 (5 bases). The V and J ends lost 3 bases and 9 bases respectively, with 15 bases between them. Germline V lookup: CDR1 SGHDN, CDR2 FVKESK. CDR3 length equals 15 residues. The CDR3, as DNA: TGTGCCAGCAGCCAGGGAAGGGAGGGGACTTCACCCCTCCACTTT. This translates into CASSQGREGTSPLHF.

CDR3 residues: CASQPLNTGELFF. The CDR3 bases are TGTGCCAGTCAACCTCTGAACACCGGGGAGCTGTTTTTT. The chain carries TRBV5-4 and TRBJ2-2; D is uncertain. Between the trimmed V and J ends, which lost 8 bases and 1 base, there was a span of 9 bases. The CDR3 spans 13 residues. Per germline, CDR1 SGHNT and CDR2 YYREEE (reference sequence).

The rearrangement links TRBV27 to TRBJ1-2; D remains unclear. The CDR3 contains 11 residues. Trimming removed 8 bases from V and 8 bases from J, with 12 bases in between. The V gene's germline CDR1 is MNHEY and CDR2 SMNVEV (reference sequence). The CDR3 sequence is CASRKGGGYTF. The CDR3 DNA reads TGTGCCAGCCGAAAGGGCGGAGGCTACACCTTC.

CDR3 DNA: TGTGCCAGCAGCCCAGGACTAGCGGGGCCCTACGAGCAGTACTTC. Protein product: CASSPGLAGPYEQYF. This sequence joins TRBV7-9 and TRBJ2-7, with TRBD2 identical over 12 bases. Trimming took 5 bases from V and 2 from J; bases not matched to a gene: 4. Germline CDR1 is SEHNR and CDR2 is FQNEAQ (reference sequence). This CDR3 spans 15 amino acids. The variable domain in full, with the rest retrieved from reference TRBV7-9 and TRBJ2-7, is DTGVSQNPRHKITKRGQNVTFRCDPISEHNRLYWYRQTLGQGPEFLTYFQNEAQLEKSRLLSDRFSAERPKGSFSTLEIQRTEQGDSAMYLCASSPGLAGPYEQYFGPGTRLTVT.